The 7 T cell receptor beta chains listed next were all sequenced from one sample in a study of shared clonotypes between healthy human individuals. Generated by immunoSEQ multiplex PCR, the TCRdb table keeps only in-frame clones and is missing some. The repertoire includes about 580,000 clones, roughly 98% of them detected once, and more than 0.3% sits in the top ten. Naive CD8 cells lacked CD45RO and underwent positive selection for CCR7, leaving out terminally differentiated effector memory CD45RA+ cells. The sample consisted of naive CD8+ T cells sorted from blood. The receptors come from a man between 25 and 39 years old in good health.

CDR3 sequence (DNA): TGCAGCGTTGAAGATTCGGGGTGGCCCTACGAGCAGTACTTC. Protein: CSVEDSGWPYEQYF. V is TRBV29-1 and J is TRBJ2-7; D perhaps matches TRBD2 (5 bases). Per the germline V gene, CDR1 is SQVTM and CDR2 is ANQGSEA. V was trimmed by 0 bases and J by 2 bases, leaving 11 bases between them. The CDR3 contains 14 residues.

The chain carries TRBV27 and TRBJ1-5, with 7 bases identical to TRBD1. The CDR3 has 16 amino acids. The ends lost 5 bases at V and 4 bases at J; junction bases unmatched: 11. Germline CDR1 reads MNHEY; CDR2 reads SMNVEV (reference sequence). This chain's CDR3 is CASSLARTGWNQPQHF. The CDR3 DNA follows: TGTGCCAGCAGTCTCGCCCGGACAGGCTGGAATCAGCCCCAGCATTTT.

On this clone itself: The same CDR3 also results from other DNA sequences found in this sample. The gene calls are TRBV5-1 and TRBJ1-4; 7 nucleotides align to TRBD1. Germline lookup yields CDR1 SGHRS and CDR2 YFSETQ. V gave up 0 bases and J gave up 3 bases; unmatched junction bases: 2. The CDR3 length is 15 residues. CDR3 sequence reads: CASSLEGQSNEKLFF. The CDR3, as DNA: TGCGCCAGCAGCTTGGAGGGACAGTCTAATGAAAAACTGTTTTTT.

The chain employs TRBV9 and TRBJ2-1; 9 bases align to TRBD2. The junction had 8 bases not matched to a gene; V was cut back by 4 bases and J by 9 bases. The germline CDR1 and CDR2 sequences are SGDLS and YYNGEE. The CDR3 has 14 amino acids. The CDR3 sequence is CASSNPGLAGEQFF. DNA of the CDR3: TGTGCCAGCAGCAACCCGGGACTAGCTGGTGAGCAGTTCTTC.

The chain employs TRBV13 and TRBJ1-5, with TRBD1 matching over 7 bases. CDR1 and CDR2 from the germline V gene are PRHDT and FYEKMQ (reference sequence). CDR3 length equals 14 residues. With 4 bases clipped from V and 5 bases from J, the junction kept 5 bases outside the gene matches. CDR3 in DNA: TGTGCCAGCAGCTCAAGACAGGGCCATCAGCCCCAGCATTTT. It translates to CASSSRQGHQPQHF.

The CDR3 spells CATSRDPGLAGERDEQFF. DNA of the CDR3: TGTGCCACCAGCAGAGACCCGGGACTAGCGGGAGAAAGGGATGAGCAGTTCTTC. The chain uses TRBV15 and TRBJ2-1; 14 bases are a match to TRBD2. CDR3 length: 18 residues. CDR1 is LNHNV, CDR2 YYDKDF, per germline (reference sequence). V trimming: 0 bases; J trimming: 8 bases; junction bases outside the gene matches: 9. The variable domain in full, completed from reference TRBV15 and TRBJ2-1, reads DAMVIQNPRYQVTQFGKPVTLSCSQTLNHNVMYWYQQKSSQAPKLLFHYYDKDFNNEADTPDNFQSRRPNTSFCFLDIRSPGLGDTAMYLCATSRDPGLAGERDEQFFGPGTRLTVL.

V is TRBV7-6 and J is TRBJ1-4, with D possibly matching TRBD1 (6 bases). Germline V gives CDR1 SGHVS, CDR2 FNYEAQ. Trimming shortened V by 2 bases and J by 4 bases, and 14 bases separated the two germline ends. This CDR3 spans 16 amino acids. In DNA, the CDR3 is TGTGCCAGCAGCTTAAACCCGGACAGAGTTAATGAAAAACTGTTTTTT. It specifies CASSLNPDRVNEKLFF.